This T cell receptor (beta chain) was retrieved from a study of beta chain features in type 1 diabetes. Notes on the study in general: In every one of the four CD4+ subsets, TCRB CDR3s were moderately but significantly shorter in Type 1 diabetes patients. Unsettled here was the matter of whether HLA type influences TCRB rearrangement.

One heparinised draw, averaging about 116 mL, was taken per donor. Cells sorted by CD45RO/CCR7/CD25/CD127/CD95/CD27 comprised CD4+ naive, central memory, regulatory and stem cell-like memory cells. Purity exceeding 95% was reached by all sorted populations. As regards this clone: The antigen is undetermined.

Reverse transcribing all isolated RNA meant expressed TCRB transcripts were sequenced. Generated by immunoSEQ multiplex PCR, the TCRdb table keeps only in-frame clones and is missing some. This sample has 250,000 to 350,000 clones, with around an eighth found just once. This TCR came from a man aged 25 to 40 with type 1 diabetes. Sequencing was done on a sample of naive CD4+ T cells from blood.

The DNA of the CDR3 is TGCGCCAGCAGCTGGGGATCCGGGACACCAAGAAGGAGCCCCCAAGGCTCCTACGAGCAGTACTTC. Amino acids: CASSWGSGTPRRSPQGSYEQYF. V gene TRBV5-1 combines with J gene TRBJ2-7, with D perhaps TRBD1 (6 bases). Trimming pared 3 bases from V and 0 bases from J, leaving 34 bases between. There are 22 residues in the CDR3. The germline V gene has CDR1 SGHRS and CDR2 YFSETQ.